The 18 T cell receptor beta chains given below trace back to one sample, sequenced in a study of beta chain features in type 1 diabetes. Study observations and caveats: A moderate, significant TCRB CDR3 shortening appeared in type 1 diabetes across four CD4+ subsets.

Antigen specificity for these receptors is unknown. TCRB transcripts that were expressed got sequenced, as all of the isolated RNA had been reverse transcribed. Sequencing was performed with immunoSEQ multiplex PCR; in TCRdb, only in-frame clones are kept and a portion is missing. The sample has hundreds of thousands of clones, roughly 13% seen once. Sequenced: naive CD4+ T cells from blood. The source of these receptors is a man between 18 and 35 years old with type 1 diabetes.

This clone was observed a handful of times. This chain uses TRBV6-6 with TRBJ2-1; D may be TRBD1 (6 bases). The CDR3 consists of 11 residues. Germline V gene sequence: CDR1 MNHNY, CDR2 SVGAGI (reference sequence). V lost 8 bases and J lost 7, with 9 bases in between. DNA for the CDR3: TGTGCCAGCCAGGGGTATAATGAGCAGTTCTTC. Its protein product is CASQGYNEQFF.

This clone showed up just a few times. V and J are TRBV5-1 and TRBJ2-1, with D perhaps matching TRBD1 (5 bases). Germline V gene data show CDR1 as SGHRS and CDR2 as YFSETQ. This CDR3 region has 14 residues. The V end was cut by 5 bases, the J end by 4 bases, with 13 bases between. CDR3 coding DNA: TGCGCCAGCAGTAAGTCTCAGGGTTACAATGAGCAGTTCTTC. Translation: CASSKSQGYNEQFF.

The rearrangement links TRBV7-2 to TRBJ2-7, with no clear D. V was cut by 2 bases and J by 5 bases, with 13 bases left in between. Germline CDR1 reads SGHTA; CDR2 reads FQGNSA. The CDR3 length is 14 residues. The CDR3 DNA sequence: TGTGCCAGCAGCTTATCCGGAAGTCTGGACGAGCAGTACTTC. This codes for CASSLSGSLDEQYF.

The chain employs TRBV6-5 and TRBJ1-1; TRBD1 agrees at 8 bases. Germline V gene sequence: CDR1 MNHEY, CDR2 SVGAGI. The J segment lost 6 bases and the V segment lost 6 bases, leaving 9 bases of the junction unmatched. The CDR3 has 14 amino acids. CDR3 nucleotide sequence: TGTGCCAGCAGCCCGCAGGGGGCGGAGGCTGAAGCTTTCTTT. It is translated as CASSPQGAEAEAFF.

This sequence joins TRBV2 and TRBJ2-1; tentatively, D is TRBD2 (5 bases). The V and J ends lost 9 bases and 7 bases respectively, with 16 bases between them. In germline, CDR1 is SNHLY, CDR2 FYNNEI. CDR3 length equals 13 residues. CDR3 protein: CASSVLPGNEQFF. The CDR3 DNA follows: TGTGCCAGTAGCGTTCTCCCCGGGAATGAGCAGTTCTTC.

This clone was seen only a few times. The chain recombines TRBV2 with TRBJ1-1, with a tentative D call TRBD1 (5 bases). V was clipped by 3 bases and J by 4 bases, with 9 bases between them. The V gene's germline CDR1 is SNHLY and CDR2 FYNNEI. The CDR3 totals 13 residues. The DNA of the CDR3 is TGTGCCAGCAGTGATTACGGGACCACTGAAGCTTTCTTT. This sequence encodes CASSDYGTTEAFF.

Only a few counts were recorded for this clone. The chain joins TRBV30 to TRBJ2-7; possible D gene TRBD2, 6 bases. Between the trimmed V and J ends, which lost 0 bases and 2 bases, there was a span of 11 bases. The CDR3 has 14 residues. The germline V gene encodes CDR1 GTSNPN and CDR2 SVGIG (reference sequence). The CDR3 coding sequence is TGTGCCTGGAGTGTGGTAGCGGAGGCCTACGAGCAGTACTTC. Protein product: CAWSVVAEAYEQYF.

This clone was detected a few times. Other DNA sequences in this specimen translate into the identical CDR3. J is TRBJ1-1 and V is TRBV30; D not certain. Germline assignment: CDR1 GTSNPN and CDR2 SVGIG (reference sequence). This CDR3 has 14 amino acids. The V end lost 0 bases, the J end lost 11 bases, and 19 bases lay between the germline ends. This CDR3 is CAWSVRIGRSHAFF. CDR3 DNA sequence: TGTGCCTGGAGTGTACGAATTGGGAGGAGCCACGCTTTCTTT. Supplemented by reference TRBV30 and TRBJ1-1, the full variable domain reads SQTIHQWPATLVQPVGSPLSLECTVEGTSNPNLYWYRQAAGRGLQLLFYSVGIGQISSEVPQNLSASRPQDRQFILSSKKLLLSDSGFYLCAWSVRIGRSHAFFGQGTRLTVV.

V is TRBV10-3 and J is TRBJ1-2, with a tentative D call TRBD1 (5 bases). The CDR3 loop spans 13 amino acids. V was pared by 4 bases and J by 1 base, with 7 bases between. Germline CDR1 and CDR2: ENHRY and SYGVKD. The CDR3 spells CAISGQLNYGYTF. The CDR3 DNA reads as TGTGCCATCAGTGGACAGCTTAACTATGGCTACACCTTC.

The V call is TRBV29-1, the J call TRBJ2-2, with TRBD2 matching 8 bases. The CDR3 is 17 residues long. CDR1 SQVTM and CDR2 ANQGSEA come from the germline V gene. V lost 0 bases and J lost 2; bases outside the gene matches: 8. CDR3 sequence: CSVEDYKSGRNTGELFF. For the CDR3, the DNA is TGCAGCGTTGAAGATTATAAGAGCGGGAGAAACACCGGGGAGCTGTTTTTT.

The rearrangement joins TRBV5-4 to TRBJ2-7; 9 bases are a match to TRBD2. Germline values: CDR1 SGHNT, CDR2 YYREEE (reference sequence). J gave up 5 bases and V 3 bases, and 9 bases lay outside the gene matches. The CDR3 sequence is 15 residues long. Here the CDR3 reads CASSSGLARTDEQYF. The CDR3 DNA follows: TGTGCCAGCAGCTCGGGACTAGCACGGACGGACGAGCAGTACTTC.

The genes are TRBV7-2 and TRBJ2-3; D is undetermined. Trimming pared 5 bases from V and 6 bases from J, leaving 12 bases between. Germline V gives CDR1 SGHTA, CDR2 FQGNSA. The CDR3 length is 13 residues. The CDR3 DNA is TGTGCCAGCAGCCCAGGAGTCCCCGATACGCAGTATTTT. Translated, it gives CASSPGVPDTQYF.

In its sample, this clone was seen many times. This chain joins TRBV21-1 and TRBJ2-1; TRBD1 is the table's D call, not checked against the DNA. TRBV21-1 is deemed a pseudogene. This CDR3 region has 8 residues. In nucleotides, the CDR3 is TGTGCCCAGGTTGAGCAGTTCTTC. Translation gives CAQVEQFF.

The chain recombines TRBV30 with TRBJ2-5; D gene ambiguous. The V end lost 5 bases, the J end lost 1 base, and 11 bases lay between the germline ends. Germline V lookup: CDR1 GTSNPN, CDR2 SVGIG (reference sequence). The CDR3 runs to 13 residues. The CDR3 protein is CAWDKGLQETQYF. The CDR3 DNA is TGTGCCTGGGATAAAGGCCTCCAAGAGACCCAGTACTTC.

This clone was counted a few times. This rearrangement joins TRBV30 to TRBJ1-1; D not resolved. V lost 5 bases to trimming and J lost 0 bases, with 10 bases between them. Germline V CDR1 and CDR2: GTSNPN, SVGIG (reference sequence). The CDR3 is 13 residues long. CDR3 sequence: CAWASDLNTEAFF. The CDR3 DNA is TGTGCCTGGGCGTCGGATCTGAACACTGAAGCTTTCTTT.

This chain links TRBV27 with TRBJ2-5; D possibly corresponds to TRBD2 (5 bases). CDR3 size: 15 residues. Trimming removed 3 bases at V and 4 bases at J, with 15 bases between. Germline CDR1 is MNHEY and CDR2 is SMNVEV (reference sequence). The CDR3: CASSFRLGGGETQYF. DNA of the CDR3: TGTGCCAGCAGTTTCAGACTTGGCGGAGGAGAGACCCAGTACTTC.

This clone was detected only a few times. The chain has TRBV11-2 and TRBJ2-5; unclear D gene. The CDR3 loop spans 11 amino acids. V dropped 5 bases and J dropped 0 bases, with 1 base sitting between them. Germline V gene data show CDR1 as SGHAT and CDR2 as FQNNGV. CDR3 DNA sequence: TGTGCCAGCAGCAACCAAGAGACCCAGTACTTC. Amino acid sequence: CASSNQETQYF. The whole variable domain, filled in from reference TRBV11-2 and TRBJ2-5, reads EAGVAQSPRYKIIEKRQSVAFWCNPISGHATLYWYQQILGQGPKLLIQFQNNGVVDDSQLPKDRFSAERLKGVDSTLKIQPAKLEDSAVYLCASSNQETQYFGPGTRLLVL.

In this sample, this clone turned up a few times. The chain carries TRBV5-1 and TRBJ1-1; D is unresolved. V was trimmed by 5 bases and J by 0 bases, leaving 8 bases between them. CDR1 and CDR2 from the germline V gene are SGHRS and YFSETQ. The CDR3 runs 13 residues. CDR3 DNA sequence: TGCGCCAGCAGAGTACAGATGAACACTGAAGCTTTCTTT. Residues: CASRVQMNTEAFF.